Following are 21 T cell receptor beta chains from one sample sequenced in a study of shared clonotypes between healthy human individuals. Profiling relied on immunoSEQ multiplex PCR, and the TCRdb table lists in-frame clones only, not all of them. The sample contains over 850,000 clones, 70% to 80% of which appear only once. Specimen: memory CD4+ T cells from PBMCs. Subset specified: CD45RA-negative fraction. The source of these receptors is a young man in good health. Some clones in this sample may be carry-over from other donors' samples.

The rearrangement links TRBV28 to TRBJ2-2, with TRBD1 matching over 9 bases. This CDR3 is built from 16 residues. Germline CDR1 MDHEN, CDR2 SYDVKM. Trimming took 7 bases from V and 6 from J; bases not matched to a gene: 12. CDR3 amino acids: CASTFLPGQGPGELFF. Here the CDR3 DNA reads TGTGCCAGCACCTTTCTCCCGGGACAGGGTCCCGGGGAGCTGTTTTTT. The full variable domain, in which reference TRBV28 and TRBJ2-2 provide the parts outside the CDR3, is DVKVTQSSRYLVKRTGEKVFLECVQDMDHENMFWYRQDPGLGLRLIYFSYDVKMKEKGDIPEGYSVSREKKERFSLILESASTNQTSMYLCASTFLPGQGPGELFFGEGSRLTVL.

The chain links TRBV29-1 to TRBJ2-7; no definite D call. Looked up from germline, CDR1 is SQVTM and CDR2 is ANQGSEA. Trimming removed 2 bases from V and 6 bases from J, with 8 bases in between. The CDR3 runs 11 residues. CDR3 nucleotides: TGCAGCGTTGAATCCAGAACCGAGCAGTACTTC. Its protein is CSVESRTEQYF.

This chain connects TRBV11-2 to TRBJ2-1, with D tentatively TRBD2 (6 bases). Germline V gene lookup returns CDR1 SGHAT and CDR2 FQNNGV. V dropped 5 bases and J dropped 6 bases, with 17 bases sitting between them. CDR3 size: 15 residues. The CDR3 sequence: CASSRRERLINEQFF. The CDR3, as DNA: TGTGCCAGCAGCCGTCGGGAGCGGCTAATCAATGAGCAGTTCTTC. The entire variable domain, with the rest obtained from reference TRBV11-2 and TRBJ2-1, is as follows: EAGVAQSPRYKIIEKRQSVAFWCNPISGHATLYWYQQILGQGPKLLIQFQNNGVVDDSQLPKDRFSAERLKGVDSTLKIQPAKLEDSAVYLCASSRRERLINEQFFGPGTRLTVL.

The chain has TRBV7-9 and TRBJ2-3, with TRBD2 identical over 9 bases. There are 19 residues in the CDR3. The trim removed 4 bases at V and 4 bases at J, leaving 18 bases unmatched. Germline CDR1 SEHNR, CDR2 FQNEAQ (reference sequence). The CDR3 nucleotides are TGTGCCAGCAGCTCGGATAGAGGGGTAGCGGGAGTGTCCCCAGATACGCAGTATTTT. Translating gives CASSSDRGVAGVSPDTQYF.

Only a few counts were recorded for this clone. This sequence joins TRBV15 and TRBJ2-5, with 7 bases aligning to TRBD2. This CDR3 has 19 amino acids. Germline CDR1 and CDR2: LNHNV and YYDKDF (reference sequence). Trimming at V came to 0 bases and at J to 0 bases, leaving 13 bases not matched to a gene. DNA of the CDR3: TGTGCCACCAGCAGAGATCGTTCGCTGGCTAGCGGAGACCAAGAGACCCAGTACTTC. It is translated as CATSRDRSLASGDQETQYF.

On this clone itself: The sample contains more than one DNA sequence encoding this CDR3. The chain joins TRBV5-1 to TRBJ2-1; TRBD2 aligns across 9 bases. Looked up from germline, CDR1 is SGHRS and CDR2 is YFSETQ. The length of the CDR3 is 15 residues. V gave up 0 bases and J gave up 4 bases; unmatched junction bases: 2. DNA of the CDR3: TGCGCCAGCAGCTTGGCGACTAGCGGATACAATGAGCAGTTCTTC. Protein sequence: CASSLATSGYNEQFF.

This clone was recorded a few times. In the same sample, other DNA sequences code for this CDR3. J is TRBJ1-4 and V is TRBV6-5; tentatively, D is TRBD1 (5 bases). The CDR3 spans 14 residues. The germline V gene has CDR1 MNHEY and CDR2 SVGAGI. V lost 4 bases and J 5 bases, leaving 11 bases between the germline ends. CDR3 residues: CASSSRGGNEKLFF. The DNA for the CDR3 is TGTGCCAGCAGTTCCCGGGGGGGGAATGAAAAACTGTTTTTT.

The chain uses TRBV2 and TRBJ2-7, with 9 bases lining up with TRBD1. The germline V gene encodes CDR1 SNHLY and CDR2 FYNNEI. CDR3 length: 14 amino acids. With V trimmed by 8 bases and J by 1 base, 6 bases remained unmatched. The chain's CDR3 is CASLDRGYSYEQYF. The CDR3, as DNA: TGTGCCAGCCTGGACAGGGGCTATTCCTACGAGCAGTACTTC.

The V call is TRBV15, the J call TRBJ1-2; D possibly corresponds to TRBD1 (5 bases). The CDR3 covers 14 residues. V was shortened by 5 bases and J by 5 bases, with 15 bases between the two germline ends. Germline values: CDR1 LNHNV, CDR2 YYDKDF (reference sequence). CDR3 amino acids: CATSPGRVAYGYTF. The CDR3 DNA reads as TGTGCCACCAGCCCCGGCAGGGTAGCATATGGCTACACCTTC. Full variable domain (remainder filled in from reference TRBV15 and TRBJ1-2): DAMVIQNPRYQVTQFGKPVTLSCSQTLNHNVMYWYQQKSSQAPKLLFHYYDKDFNNEADTPDNFQSRRPNTSFCFLDIRSPGLGDTAMYLCATSPGRVAYGYTFGSGTRLTVV.

This chain uses TRBV7-2 with TRBJ2-2; D gene ambiguous. The CDR3 has 15 residues. Trimming removed 5 bases from V and 6 bases from J, with 16 bases in between. CDR1 and CDR2 (germline): SGHTA, FQGNSA. In nucleotides, the CDR3 is TGTGCCAGCAGCCCTGACGTCTCTGGACCCGGGGAGCTGTTTTTT. This sequence encodes CASSPDVSGPGELFF.

The gene calls are TRBV28 and TRBJ1-6; D unclear. Trimming pared 3 bases from V and 4 bases from J, leaving 7 bases between. This CDR3 has 14 amino acids. Per germline, CDR1 MDHEN and CDR2 SYDVKM. The CDR3 protein is CASSLSGYNSPLHF. In nucleotides, the CDR3 is TGTGCCAGCAGTTTGTCAGGATATAATTCACCCCTCCACTTT.

This chain's CDR3 is CASRFGVGAYEQYF. DNA of the CDR3: TGCGCCAGCAGATTCGGGGTCGGAGCCTACGAGCAGTACTTC. V is TRBV5-1 and J is TRBJ2-7, with D possibly being TRBD2 (5 bases). Germline assignment: CDR1 SGHRS and CDR2 YFSETQ. The CDR3 has 14 amino acids. Trimming stripped 5 bases from V and 2 bases from J, with 14 bases between. Together with reference TRBV5-1 and TRBJ2-7, the CDR3 gives the full variable domain: KAGVTQTPRYLIKTRGQQVTLSCSPISGHRSVSWYQQTPGQGLQFLFEYFSETQRNKGNFPGRFSGRQFSNSRSEMNVSTLELGDSALYLCASRFGVGAYEQYFGPGTRLTVT.

About this clone: This sample includes further DNA sequences coding for the same CDR3. This chain joins TRBV15 and TRBJ2-5; D gene uncertain. With 3 bases removed from V and 2 bases from J, the gap between germline ends came to 4 bases. The CDR3 loop spans 12 amino acids. The germline V gene encodes CDR1 LNHNV and CDR2 YYDKDF (reference sequence). In DNA, the CDR3 is TGTGCCACCAGCAGGGATCAAGAGACCCAGTACTTC. Residues: CATSRDQETQYF.

The chain links TRBV21-1 to TRBJ2-1; no check of the table's D call, TRBD1, against the DNA was made. TRBV21-1 is annotated as a pseudogene. CDR3 size: 12 residues. CDR3 DNA sequence: TGTGCCAGCAGCAAAGGTGAAACAGAGCAGTTCTTC. It translates to CASSKGETEQFF.

The chain links TRBV5-1 to TRBJ1-3; D ambiguous. This CDR3 comprises 15 residues. Germline assignment: CDR1 SGHRS and CDR2 YFSETQ. V shed 7 bases and J shed 0 bases, with 14 bases lying between them. The CDR3 protein is CASPIAGNSGNTIYF. Here the CDR3 DNA reads TGCGCCAGCCCTATAGCAGGCAACTCTGGAAACACCATATATTTT.

Here the CDR3 DNA reads TGTGCCAGCACCACCCTAGGGGTCCATGAGCAGTTCTTC. It encodes CASTTLGVHEQFF. The chain joins TRBV28 to TRBJ2-1; possible D gene TRBD1, 5 bases. Trimming left V 7 bases short and J 8 bases short, with 15 bases between. Looked up from germline, CDR1 is MDHEN and CDR2 is SYDVKM. The CDR3 loop spans 13 amino acids.

The chain has TRBV5-1 and TRBJ1-2; 8 bases line up with TRBD1. J was trimmed by 0 bases and V by 3 bases; bases with no gene match: 7. This CDR3 comprises 16 residues. CDR1 is SGHRS and CDR2 is YFSETQ in the germline V gene. The CDR3 nucleotides read TGCGCCAGCAGCTCAGGACAGGGACAGACTAACTATGGCTACACCTTC. Protein product: CASSSGQGQTNYGYTF.

V usage is TRBV5-1 and J usage is TRBJ2-7; a possible D gene is TRBD1 (6 bases). Looked up from germline, CDR1 is SGHRS and CDR2 is YFSETQ. The CDR3 runs to 14 residues. The V end was cut by 4 bases, the J end by 4 bases, with 15 bases between. The CDR3 DNA reads as TGCGCCAGCAGCCAAAAGACGACAGGATACGAGCAGTACTTC. It specifies CASSQKTTGYEQYF.

The gene calls are TRBV30 and TRBJ2-7; the D is unclear. Germline assignment: CDR1 GTSNPN and CDR2 SVGIG (reference sequence). The CDR3 loop spans 15 amino acids. Trimming took off 7 bases at V and 0 bases at J, with 19 bases between the two ends. The DNA for the CDR3 is TGTGCCTCCCGCCGCCCGGAGCTCAACTCCTACGAGCAGTACTTC. Translating gives CASRRPELNSYEQYF.

Worth noting for this clone: The same CDR3 is also encoded by other DNA sequences in this sample. J is TRBJ2-1 and V is TRBV2; TRBD2 aligns across 12 bases. CDR3 length: 15 amino acids. Germline CDR1 is SNHLY and CDR2 is FYNNEI. Trimming took 4 bases from V and 7 from J; bases not matched to a gene: 5. CDR3 sequence reads: CASSGGLAGYNEQFF. The DNA of the CDR3 is TGTGCCAGCAGTGGCGGACTAGCGGGATATAATGAGCAGTTCTTC.

V usage is TRBV7-9 and J usage is TRBJ2-2; tentatively, D is TRBD2 (5 bases). Trimming took 5 bases from V and 3 from J, leaving 16 bases between them. Per the germline V gene, CDR1 is SEHNR and CDR2 is FQNEAQ (reference sequence). The length of the CDR3 is 16 residues. CDR3: CASSQAAGGDTGELFF. DNA of the CDR3: TGTGCCAGCAGCCAGGCGGCGGGTGGGGACACCGGGGAGCTGTTTTTT. Based on the CDR3 plus reference TRBV7-9 and TRBJ2-2, the full variable domain is DTGVSQNPRHKITKRGQNVTFRCDPISEHNRLYWYRQTLGQGPEFLTYFQNEAQLEKSRLLSDRFSAERPKGSFSTLEIQRTEQGDSAMYLCASSQAAGGDTGELFFGEGSRLTVL.